This paragraph reports one TCR beta chain. The antigen is undetermined. PCR amplification relied on 60 Vbeta primers (plus 13 Jbeta primers). Sequenced by immunoSEQ multiplex PCR; TCRdb stores in-frame clones only, minus some. The sample consists of tens of thousands of clones, over 70% of them appearing once. This specimen belongs to a study of cytomegalovirus exposure and HLA in healthy donors. Findings and limits, study-wide: Among immune exposure information, only CMV serostatus was available. V- and J-gene trimming of TCR beta was linked (in a later analysis) to a missense DCLRE1C variant.

The germline CDR1 and CDR2 sequences are SGHDT and YYEEEE. V lost 4 bases to trimming and J lost 5 bases; unmatched junction nucleotides: 7. The CDR3 extends over 15 amino acids. V usage is TRBV5-6 and J usage is TRBJ2-2, with 8 bases lining up with TRBD1. The clonotype comes from a girl aged 2-10 years in good health and CMV-seropositive. The sequenced sample was PBMCs. CDR3 coding DNA: TGTGCCAGCAGCCTCCAGGGGGCGCGAACCGGGGAGCTGTTTTTT. Encoded protein: CASSLQGARTGELFF.